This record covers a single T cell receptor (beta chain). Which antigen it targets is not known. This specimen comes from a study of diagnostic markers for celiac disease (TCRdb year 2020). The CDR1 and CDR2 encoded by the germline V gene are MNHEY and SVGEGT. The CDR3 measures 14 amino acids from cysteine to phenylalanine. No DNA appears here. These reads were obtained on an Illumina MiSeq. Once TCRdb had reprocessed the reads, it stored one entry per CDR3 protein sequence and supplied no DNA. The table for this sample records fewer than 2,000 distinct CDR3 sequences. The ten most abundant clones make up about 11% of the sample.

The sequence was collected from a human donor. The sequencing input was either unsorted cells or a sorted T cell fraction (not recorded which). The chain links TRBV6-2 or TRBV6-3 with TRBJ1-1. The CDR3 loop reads CASSYQSRNTEAFF.